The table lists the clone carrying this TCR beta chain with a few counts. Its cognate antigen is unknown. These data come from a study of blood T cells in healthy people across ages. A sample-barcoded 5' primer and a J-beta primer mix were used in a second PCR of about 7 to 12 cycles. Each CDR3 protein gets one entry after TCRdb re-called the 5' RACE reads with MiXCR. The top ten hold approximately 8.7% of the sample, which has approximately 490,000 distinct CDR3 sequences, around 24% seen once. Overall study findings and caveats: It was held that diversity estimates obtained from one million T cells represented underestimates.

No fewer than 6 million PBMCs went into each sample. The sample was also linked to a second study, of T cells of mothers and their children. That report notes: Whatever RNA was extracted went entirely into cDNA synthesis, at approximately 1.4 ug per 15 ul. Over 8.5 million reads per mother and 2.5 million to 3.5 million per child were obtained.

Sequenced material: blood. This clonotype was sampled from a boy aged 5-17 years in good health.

CDR3 sequence reads: CASSTGLAGGVLPYEQYF. In DNA, the CDR3 is TGTGCCAGCAGCACGGGACTAGCGGGAGGGGTCCTCCCCTACGAGCAGTACTTC. The chain joins TRBV7-9 to TRBJ2-7; 16 positions match TRBD2. The germline V gene has CDR1 SEHNR and CDR2 FQNEAQ (reference sequence). This CDR3 spans 18 amino acids. J gave up 2 bases and V 5 bases, and 9 bases lay outside the gene matches.